One and the same sample provided the 20 T cell receptor beta chains below, sequenced in a study of shared clonotypes between healthy human individuals. Repertoires were generated with immunoSEQ multiplex PCR, while TCRdb's copy carries only in-frame clones and drops some. The data contain 2 million to 2.5 million clones, around 90% of them singletons. Input material: naive CD4+ T cells from PBMCs. Documented subset: CD45RA+ positively selected. The receptors shown here come from a man between 18 and 35 years old in good health. Some clones in this sample may be carry-over from other donors' samples.

The gene calls are TRBV30 and TRBJ1-2; TRBD1 might be the D (5 bases). CDR1 is GTSNPN and CDR2 is SVGIG in the germline V gene (reference sequence). This CDR3 region has 13 residues. V was pared by 2 bases and J by 3 bases, with 10 bases between. CDR3 amino acids: CAWSWTRHYGYTF. The DNA for the CDR3 is TGTGCCTGGAGTTGGACAAGGCACTATGGCTACACCTTC.

The chain combines TRBV5-4 with TRBJ1-3; the D gene is possibly TRBD1 (6 bases). The CDR3 is made up of 16 amino acids. CDR1 is SGHNT, CDR2 YYREEE, per germline (reference sequence). Trimming took 5 bases from V and 4 from J, leaving 19 bases between them. CDR3 residues: CASRPRDIFLGNTIYF. CDR3 in DNA: TGTGCCAGCAGACCTCGGGACATCTTTCTAGGAAACACCATATATTTT.

The chain is built from TRBV6-1 and TRBJ2-5, with TRBD2 identical over 7 bases. V lost 4 bases, J lost 3 bases, and 5 bases stayed unmatched. There are 14 residues in the CDR3. Germline loops: CDR1 MNHNS, CDR2 SASEGT. For the CDR3, the DNA is TGTGCCAGCAGTGCGAACGGGGGGAAAGAGACCCAGTACTTC. As protein: CASSANGGKETQYF.

This chain connects TRBV6-1 to TRBJ2-5; tentative D call: TRBD1 (6 bases). Per germline, CDR1 MNHNS and CDR2 SASEGT. The CDR3 covers 16 residues. V lost 4 bases and J 6 bases, leaving 21 bases between the germline ends. Written as DNA, the CDR3 is TGTGCCAGCAGTGTACCTACAGGGCTTTGGTCTCAGACCCAGTACTTC. Protein: CASSVPTGLWSQTQYF.

The rearrangement uses TRBV6-1 and TRBJ1-3; D remains unclear. CDR3 length: 17 residues. Germline values: CDR1 MNHNS, CDR2 SASEGT. V dropped 0 bases and J dropped 4 bases, with 16 bases sitting between them. CDR3 in DNA: TGTGCCAGCAGTGAAGCGGGAGTCTATCGCGACGGAAACACCATATATTTT. It codes for CASSEAGVYRDGNTIYF.

The J gene is TRBJ2-7, the V gene TRBV6-8, with 9 bases lining up with TRBD1. Germline values: CDR1 MNHGY, CDR2 SAAAGT. The CDR3 sequence is 15 residues long. After removal of 9 bases from V and 5 bases from J, the junction contained 14 bases not matched to a gene. In DNA, the CDR3 is TGTGCCAGGGACGCACCGGGACAGGGCCCCCACGAGCAGTACTTC. Amino acids: CARDAPGQGPHEQYF.

The chain combines TRBV28 with TRBJ2-6, with a possible D match to TRBD1 (9 bases). The CDR3 extends over 19 amino acids. CDR1 and CDR2 from the germline V gene are MDHEN and SYDVKM. V lost 5 bases and J lost 1, with 21 bases in between. CDR3: CASSRRGGQGASGANVLTF. The CDR3 DNA is TGTGCCAGCAGTCGCCGGGGGGGACAGGGCGCTTCTGGGGCCAACGTCCTGACTTTC. Based on the CDR3 plus reference TRBV28 and TRBJ2-6, the full variable domain is DVKVTQSSRYLVKRTGEKVFLECVQDMDHENMFWYRQDPGLGLRLIYFSYDVKMKEKGDIPEGYSVSREKKERFSLILESASTNQTSMYLCASSRRGGQGASGANVLTFGAGSRLTVL.

This clone showed up just once. This chain uses TRBV4-1 with TRBJ2-7; 8 bases are a match to TRBD2. Germline V gene lookup returns CDR1 MGHRA and CDR2 YSYEKL. This CDR3 contains 14 residues. V shed 5 bases and J 6 bases; nucleotides not matched to a gene: 9. In DNA, the CDR3 is TGCGCCAGCAGCAACCCCGGGACTAGTGGCGAGCAGTACTTC. As protein: CASSNPGTSGEQYF.

The genes are TRBV5-1 and TRBJ1-4; D may be TRBD1 (6 bases). Per germline, CDR1 SGHRS and CDR2 YFSETQ. Trimming stripped 1 base from V and 7 bases from J, with 17 bases between. The CDR3 is 16 amino acids. CDR3 in amino acids: CASSLSPGARSEKLFF. CDR3 bases: TGCGCCAGCAGCTTGTCTCCGGGGGCGCGTAGTGAAAAACTGTTTTTT.

J is TRBJ2-7 and V is TRBV10-3; D remains ambiguous. This CDR3 contains 14 residues. V was pared by 0 bases and J by 2 bases, with 8 bases between. Germline values: CDR1 ENHRY, CDR2 SYGVKD. The CDR3 reads CAISESRSPYEQYF. The CDR3 coding sequence is TGTGCCATCAGTGAGTCCAGATCCCCCTACGAGCAGTACTTC.

The chain recombines TRBV9 with TRBJ2-1, with 16 nucleotides matching TRBD2. The CDR3 is made up of 18 amino acids. Trimming took 2 bases from V and 5 from J; bases not matched to a gene: 7. Germline V gene data show CDR1 as SGDLS and CDR2 as YYNGEE. CDR3 residues: CASSVRGLAGGTDNEQFF. DNA of the CDR3: TGTGCCAGCAGCGTGAGGGGACTAGCGGGAGGGACAGACAATGAGCAGTTCTTC. The whole variable domain, filled in from reference TRBV9 and TRBJ2-1, reads DSGVTQTPKHLITATGQRVTLRCSPRSGDLSVYWYQQSLDQGLQFLIQYYNGEERAKGNILERFSAQQFPDLHSELNLSSLELGDSALYFCASSVRGLAGGTDNEQFFGPGTRLTVL.

The chain recombines TRBV28 with TRBJ1-5; weak D call: TRBD1 (5 bases). CDR1 is MDHEN and CDR2 is SYDVKM in the germline V gene. The CDR3 consists of 15 residues. Trimming took off 1 base at V and 7 bases at J, with 14 bases between the two ends. CDR3 in amino acids: CASSLSNVRGQPQHF. The CDR3 DNA follows: TGTGCCAGCAGTTTATCCAACGTTCGGGGGCAGCCCCAGCATTTT.

The chain is built from TRBV18 and TRBJ2-1, with D perhaps TRBD2 (6 bases). V lost 4 bases and J 6 bases, leaving 19 bases between the germline ends. Germline V gene lookup returns CDR1 KGHSH and CDR2 LQKENI. The CDR3 runs to 16 residues. CDR3 region: CASSLGLGDAVNEQFF. The CDR3 region has the DNA TGTGCCAGCTCACTGGGACTCGGGGACGCGGTCAATGAGCAGTTCTTC.

The rearrangement links TRBV6-1 to TRBJ1-1; a weak D match, TRBD1 (5 bases). The germline CDR1 and CDR2 sequences are MNHNS and SASEGT. The CDR3 is 13 amino acids. V was trimmed by 6 bases and J by 4 bases, leaving 12 bases between them. The CDR3: CASRQWQGTEAFF. The CDR3, as DNA: TGTGCCAGCAGGCAATGGCAGGGCACTGAAGCTTTCTTT.

This clone was found a few times. This chain links TRBV4-1 with TRBJ2-6, with D perhaps assigned TRBD1 or TRBD2 (6 bases each). The V end was cut by 4 bases, the J end by 2 bases, with 21 bases between. There are 19 residues in the CDR3. Germline-derived CDR1 and CDR2 are MGHRA and YSYEKL. The CDR3 coding sequence is TGCGCCAGCAGCCTAGGAGGGGGGAGAACCCCGGCTGGGGCCAACGTCCTGACTTTC. This translates into CASSLGGGRTPAGANVLTF.

This chain links TRBV28 with TRBJ2-2, with D possibly TRBD1 on 6 matching bases. Looked up from germline, CDR1 is MDHEN and CDR2 is SYDVKM. Deletions cut 2 bases from V and 0 bases from J, with 10 bases between. The CDR3 is 16 amino acids. The CDR3 here is CASSLRGHTNTGELFF. CDR3 sequence (DNA): TGTGCCAGCAGTTTAAGGGGACACACGAACACCGGGGAGCTGTTTTTT.

The chain couples TRBV27 to TRBJ2-6; TRBD1 aligns across 7 bases. Per the germline V gene, CDR1 is MNHEY and CDR2 is SMNVEV (reference sequence). The trim removed 3 bases at V and 0 bases at J, leaving 2 bases unmatched. The CDR3 is 16 residues long. The DNA of the CDR3 is TGTGCCAGCAGTTTTCAGGGGGTCTCTGGGGCCAACGTCCTGACTTTC. Protein product: CASSFQGVSGANVLTF.

The V and J genes are TRBV7-2 and TRBJ2-3; the D gene is possibly TRBD2 (5 bases). CDR3 length equals 14 residues. Germline V CDR1 and CDR2: SGHTA, FQGNSA. The V end lost 2 bases, the J end lost 4 bases, and 10 bases lay between the germline ends. CDR3: CASSLRASPDTQYF. The CDR3, as DNA: TGTGCCAGCAGCTTAAGGGCTAGCCCAGATACGCAGTATTTT. Variable domain in full (rest from reference TRBV7-2 and TRBJ2-3): GAGVSQSPSNKVTEKGKDVELRCDPISGHTALYWYRQSLGQGLEFLIYFQGNSAPDKSGLPSDRFSAERTGGSVSTLTIQRTQQEDSAVYLCASSLRASPDTQYFGPGTRLTVL.

V and J are TRBV9 and TRBJ1-1, with D unresolved. V lost 4 bases, J lost 1 base, and 11 bases lay in between. Germline values: CDR1 SGDLS, CDR2 YYNGEE. The CDR3 extends over 14 amino acids. For the CDR3, the DNA is TGTGCCAGCAGCCCACGGGAACAGAACACTGAAGCTTTCTTT. This codes for CASSPREQNTEAFF.

This clone was observed a few times. The V and J genes are TRBV28 and TRBJ1-5; D is possibly TRBD1 (5 bases). This CDR3 region has 14 residues. Germline V lookup: CDR1 MDHEN, CDR2 SYDVKM. Trimming cost V 8 bases and J 2 bases, with 13 bases left between them. CDR3 loop: CASGTQGGNQPQHF. In nucleotides, the CDR3 is TGTGCCAGCGGGACTCAAGGGGGCAATCAGCCCCAGCATTTT.